This passage covers 8 T cell receptor beta chains from one sample sequenced in a study of CD4 T cells in relation to SARS-CoV-2 and coronaviruses. Unexposed donor CD4+ T cells date from about 2011-2018, before the COVID-19 pandemic. This table comes from immunoSEQ multiplex PCR, and its TCRdb copy is limited to in-frame clones, with some not included. The data show roughly 60,000 clones, roughly 93% seen once. Sequencing used naive CD4+ T cells from PBMCs. Specified subset: naive CD4+ T cells isolated by negative enrichment. The receptors stem from a human donor in good health.

The genes are TRBV30 and TRBJ2-5; no clear D. This CDR3 spans 13 amino acids. V gave up 0 bases and J gave up 4 bases, with 9 bases separating them. Germline V gene data show CDR1 as GTSNPN and CDR2 as SVGIG (reference sequence). CDR3 nucleotides: TGTGCCTGGAGTGTAGAACGACGAGAGACCCAGTACTTC. Translation gives CAWSVERRETQYF.

This chain uses TRBV11-1 with TRBJ2-2; D remains unclear. The germline CDR1 and CDR2 sequences are SGHAT and FQDESV (reference sequence). The CDR3 covers 15 residues. V lost 3 bases to trimming and J lost 4 bases, with 12 bases between them. CDR3 loop: CASSLGVSSTGELFF. The CDR3 DNA reads as TGTGCCAGCAGCTTGGGCGTGTCCTCCACCGGGGAGCTGTTTTTT.

The CDR3 region is CASSPRGPTGELFF. The CDR3 DNA follows: TGTGCCAGCAGTCCCCGGGGACCTACCGGGGAGCTGTTTTTT. The gene calls are TRBV6-5 and TRBJ2-2; perhaps D is TRBD1 or TRBD2 (5 bases each). The CDR3 consists of 14 residues. Germline values: CDR1 MNHEY, CDR2 SVGAGI. The V gene lost 5 bases and the J gene lost 5 bases, with 12 bases spanning the gap.

The rearrangement uses TRBV5-6 and TRBJ2-7; D is perhaps TRBD1 (5 bases). Germline V gene lookup returns CDR1 SGHDT and CDR2 YYEEEE. The CDR3 consists of 13 residues. With 3 bases removed from V and 7 bases from J, the gap between germline ends came to 14 bases. The CDR3, as DNA: TGTGCCAGCAGCTCAGGGTTGTCGGAGGAGCAGTACTTC. It is translated as CASSSGLSEEQYF.

The rearrangement links TRBV11-3 to TRBJ2-2, with TRBD2 identical over 7 bases. J was trimmed by 0 bases and V by 5 bases; bases with no gene match: 3. The CDR3 contains 15 residues. Per germline, CDR1 SGHNT and CDR2 YENEEA. The CDR3 sequence is CASSNTSANTGELFF. The DNA for the CDR3 is TGTGCCAGCAGCAACACTAGCGCGAACACCGGGGAGCTGTTTTTT. Filled out from reference TRBV11-3 and TRBJ2-2, the complete variable domain reads EAGVVQSPRYKIIEKKQPVAFWCNPISGHNTLYWYLQNLGQGPELLIRYENEEAVDDSQLPKDRFSAERLKGVDSTLKIQPAELGDSAVYLCASSNTSANTGELFFGEGSRLTVL.

The chain links TRBV4-1 to TRBJ1-1; no firm D call. Deletions cut 1 base from V and 7 bases from J, with 10 bases between. The CDR3 has 13 amino acids. Germline V gives CDR1 MGHRA, CDR2 YSYEKL. The CDR3 coding sequence is TGCGCCAGCAGCCAAGGTGAGGGCCGTGAAGCTTTCTTT. It is translated as CASSQGEGREAFF.

V gene TRBV7-2 combines with J gene TRBJ2-3, with D possibly TRBD2 on 5 matching bases. The ends were cut back, 5 bases at V and 0 bases at J, with 9 bases in the middle. CDR3 size: 14 residues. Germline V gives CDR1 SGHTA, CDR2 FQGNSA. CDR3 DNA: TGTGCCAGCAGCCTGCGGACTAGCACAGATACGCAGTATTTT. Protein product: CASSLRTSTDTQYF. Based on the CDR3 plus reference TRBV7-2 and TRBJ2-3, the full variable domain is GAGVSQSPSNKVTEKGKDVELRCDPISGHTALYWYRQSLGQGLEFLIYFQGNSAPDKSGLPSDRFSAERTGGSVSTLTIQRTQQEDSAVYLCASSLRTSTDTQYFGPGTRLTVL.

The chain has TRBV6-5 and TRBJ1-3; perhaps TRBD1 as D (5 bases). Germline V lookup: CDR1 MNHEY, CDR2 SVGAGI. This CDR3 region has 16 residues. V was pared by 0 bases and J by 0 bases, with 9 bases between. The chain's CDR3 is CASSYSDTGSGNTIYF. The CDR3 DNA reads TGTGCCAGCAGTTACTCGGACACGGGCTCTGGAAACACCATATATTTT.